This record concerns one T cell receptor (beta chain) sequence. Its antigen is undetermined. Clinical symptoms, serum thyroxine, TRAb, thyroid ultrasound and orbital computed tomography informed diagnoses. The sample is drawn from a study of T cells in Graves' hyperthyroidism and ophthalmopathy. Trimming pared 0 bases from V and 8 bases from J, leaving 13 bases between. The CDR3 extends over 14 amino acids. Findings and limits, study-wide: The model's output predicted ophthalmopathy at a median of roughly 6 months prior to onset.

TCR beta CDR3 regions were amplified from RNA transcripts. A first-round RT-PCR of the TCR CDR3 used the HTBI primer set. In TCRdb, the multiplex PCR reads were re-called with MiXCR into one record per CDR3 protein. The repertoire holds approximately 380,000 distinct CDR3 sequences, 11% to 15% seen once, with around 28% in the top ten. Specimen: blood. The chain has TRBV12-3 or TRBV12-4 and TRBJ1-2, with D perhaps matching TRBD1 (5 bases). This receptor was identified in a man in his fifties with Graves' ophthalmopathy. The DNA of the CDR3 is TGTGCCAGCAGTTTAGCATCGGGGAGGGGCGGCTACACCTTC. Residues: CASSLASGRGGYTF.